This is a list of T cell receptor beta chains from one sample in a study of blood T cell repertoires in COVID-19. Generated by immunoSEQ multiplex PCR, the TCRdb table keeps only in-frame clones and is missing some. The data show some 87,000 clones, with over 70% seen just once and about 23% held by the top ten. Sequencing was done on a sample of peripheral blood. These receptors all come from a man aged 80 or over with active or convalescent COVID-19. Both conserved end residues are part of each CDR3. Fields, in order: V gene, J gene, D gene, clone size, CDR3 protein, CDR3 DNA. The D gene is left open where the match is weak. The size of a clone is reported for some rows only, either as once, few or many, or as a class for expanded clones.

TRBV6-5	TRBJ2-7	TRBD1	-	CASALGDRGRYEQYF	TGTGCCAGCGCCCTTGGGGACAGGGGCCGTTACGAGCAGTACTTC
TRBV12-3/TRBV12-4	TRBJ1-1	-	-	CASRPEGTEAFF	TGCGCCAGCAGGCCGGAGGGCACTGAAGCTTTCTTT
TRBV4-2	TRBJ2-7	-	-	CASSQAYQGSYEQYF	TGTGCCAGCAGCCAAGCCTACCAGGGTTCCTACGAGCAGTACTTC
TRBV6-6	TRBJ2-7	TRBD1	-	CASNPQGRAYEQYF	TGTGCCAGCAATCCACAGGGGCGCGCCTACGAGCAGTACTTC
TRBV4-3	TRBJ1-4	-	-	CASSLSEETQLFF	TGCGCCAGCAGCCTCTCGGAGGAGACACAACTGTTTTTT
TRBV7-8	TRBJ2-2	-	-	CASKSEGIYTGELFF	TGTGCCAGCAAAAGCGAGGGAATCTACACCGGGGAGCTGTTTTTT
TRBV18	TRBJ1-2	TRBD1	-	CASSPPVTDRVKGYTF	TGTGCCAGCTCACCACCGGTAACGGACAGGGTGAAGGGCTACACCTTC
TRBV25-1	TRBJ2-5	TRBD2	-	CASSASQGLGETQYF	TGTGCCAGCAGTGCCTCACAGGGACTAGGGGAGACCCAGTACTTC
TRBV7-8	TRBJ1-6	-	-	CASSLVGGDNSPLHF	TGTGCCAGCAGCTTAGTAGGGGGAGATAATTCACCCCTCCACTTT
TRBV6-2/TRBV6-3	TRBJ1-1	-	-	CASSPIRGIGEAFF	TGTGCCAGCAGCCCCATCAGAGGGATCGGTGAAGCTTTCTTT
TRBV29-1	TRBJ2-2	TRBD2	-	CSHGGGFAGELFF	TGCAGCCACGGGGGGGGTTTCGCCGGGGAGCTGTTTTTT
TRBV12-5	TRBJ1-2	TRBD1	-	CASGLLGQGGYTF	TGTGCTAGTGGTTTGCTAGGACAGGGTGGCTACACCTTC
TRBV5-6	TRBJ1-1	TRBD1	-	CASSMRTGGANTEAFF	TGTGCCAGCTCAATGAGGACAGGGGGCGCGAACACTGAAGCTTTCTTT
TRBV11-3	TRBJ2-1	-	once	CASSLNRASYNEQFF	TGTGCCAGCAGCTTAAACAGGGCGTCCTACAATGAGCAGTTCTTC
TRBV28	TRBJ2-7	TRBD1	few	CASHKEGTGSNEQYF	TGTGCCAGTCACAAGGAGGGGACAGGGTCGAACGAGCAGTACTTC
TRBV2	TRBJ2-4	TRBD2	-	CASSGGKNIQYF	TGTGCCAGCAGCGGGGGGAAAAACATTCAGTACTTC
TRBV6-5	TRBJ2-1	-	-	CASNRRGPGDEQFF	TGTGCCAGCAACAGGCGGGGGCCCGGCGATGAGCAGTTCTTC
TRBV2	TRBJ1-5	-	-	CASRERQALNQPQHF	TGTGCCAGCAGGGAAAGACAGGCCCTCAATCAGCCCCAGCATTTT
TRBV7-8	TRBJ1-2	-	-	CASSDGLDYGYTF	TGTGCCAGCAGCGACGGACTGGATTATGGCTACACCTTC
TRBV4-1	TRBJ2-5	-	-	CASSQAGATQETQYF	TGCGCCAGCAGCCAAGCTGGGGCAACCCAAGAGACCCAGTACTTC
TRBV6-5	TRBJ1-2	-	-	CASSYSSGRGLYGYTF	TGTGCCAGCAGTTACTCGAGCGGCAGGGGCCTCTATGGCTACACCTTC
TRBV11-2	TRBJ1-1	TRBD1	once	CASSSTDRLNTEAFF	TGTGCCAGCAGCTCAACGGACAGGCTGAACACTGAAGCTTTCTTT
TRBV2	TRBJ1-6	TRBD1	-	CASRTLTGGNSPLHF	TGTGCCAGCAGAACCCTAACAGGGGGTAATTCACCCCTCCACTTT
TRBV7-6	TRBJ2-7	TRBD1	-	CASSVTQGAANKQYF	TGTGCCAGCAGCGTAACCCAGGGGGCCGCGAACAAGCAGTACTTC
TRBV11-1	TRBJ2-2	-	-	CASSLSSGVAGELFF	TGTGCCAGCAGCTTAAGTTCGGGGGTGGCCGGGGAGCTGTTTTTT
TRBV6-1	TRBJ2-3	TRBD2	-	CASSDQTSGGTTDTQYF	TGTGCCAGCAGTGACCAGACTAGCGGGGGAACCACAGATACGCAGTATTTT
TRBV18	TRBJ2-7	TRBD1	-	CASSPGQGALKQYF	TGTGCCAGCTCACCGGGACAGGGGGCTCTAAAGCAGTACTTC
TRBV3-1/TRBV3-2	TRBJ2-5	TRBD1	-	CASSQGDRALETQYF	TGTGCCAGCAGCCAGGGGGACAGGGCTTTGGAGACCCAGTACTTC
TRBV9	TRBJ1-2	TRBD1	-	CASSSPGQKYGYTF	TGTGCCAGCAGCTCACCGGGACAGAAATATGGCTACACCTTC
TRBV7-2	TRBJ2-3	TRBD2	-	CASSFLLAGGSDTQYF	TGTGCCAGCAGCTTCCTTCTAGCGGGGGGTTCAGATACGCAGTATTTT
TRBV4-1	TRBJ2-1	TRBD1	-	CASSQDLRPGQGYNEQFF	TGCGCCAGCAGCCAAGATTTGAGGCCCGGACAGGGCTACAATGAGCAGTTCTTC
TRBV6-5	TRBJ1-3	-	-	CASSYDGGGRGNTIYF	TGTGCCAGCAGTTACGACGGGGGTGGGAGGGGAAACACCATATATTTT
TRBV6-6	TRBJ2-2	-	-	CASTEVARAGELFF	TGTGCCAGCACCGAAGTTGCCAGGGCCGGGGAGCTGTTTTTT
TRBV5-1	TRBJ2-3	-	-	CASSLGSGGRTTDTQYF	TGCGCCAGCAGCTTGGGTTCGGGGGGCCGAACCACAGATACGCAGTATTTT
TRBV7-9	TRBJ1-3	TRBD1	few	CASSLATGVYTIYF	TGTGCCAGCAGCTTGGCGACAGGGGTATACACCATATATTTT
TRBV3-1/TRBV3-2	TRBJ2-5	-	-	CASSPGVEETQYF	TGTGCCAGCAGCCCCGGGGTGGAAGAGACCCAGTACTTC
TRBV11-3	TRBJ2-1	TRBD1	-	CASSSRQGRNEQFF	TGTGCCAGCAGCTCTAGACAGGGGAGGAATGAGCAGTTCTTC
TRBV4-3	TRBJ2-2	-	-	CASSQATKGQGGTGELFF	TGCGCCAGCAGCCAAGCGACAAAGGGGCAGGGTGGGACCGGGGAGCTGTTTTTT
TRBV4-1	TRBJ1-6	TRBD1	few	CASSQTGMENSPLHF	TGCGCCAGCAGCCAGACAGGGATGGAGAATTCACCCCTCCACTTT
TRBV9	TRBJ1-1	TRBD1	-	CASSAATGGVAEAFF	TGTGCCAGCAGCGCCGCGACAGGGGGCGTCGCTGAAGCTTTCTTT
TRBV7-9	TRBJ2-3	TRBD2	-	CASGPGGSADTQYF	TGTGCCAGCGGACCGGGGGGGTCCGCAGATACGCAGTATTTT